The 27 T cell receptor beta chains in this list originate from one sample, sequenced in a study of technical replicates of blood from a handful of donors. The assay was immunoSEQ multiplex PCR, and TCRdb's table has in-frame clones only and misses some. The sample records 65,000 to 80,000 clones, nearly 98% being singletons. Material for sequencing was T cells isolated from PBMCs. These receptors originate from a human donor in good health.

V gene TRBV6-1 combines with J gene TRBJ2-7; unclear D gene. The germline V gene has CDR1 MNHNS and CDR2 SASEGT. V lost 0 bases and J 4 bases, leaving 7 bases between the germline ends. This CDR3 is built from 13 residues. CDR3 region: CASSEALIYEQYF. CDR3 in DNA: TGTGCCAGCAGTGAAGCGCTAATATACGAGCAGTACTTC.

This chain joins TRBV6-6 and TRBJ2-7; D is perhaps TRBD2 (6 bases). The CDR3 length is 14 residues. The V and J ends lost 4 bases and 2 bases respectively, with 12 bases between them. Germline loops: CDR1 MNHNY, CDR2 SVGAGI (reference sequence). Here the CDR3 reads CASSSGGVAYEQYF. The CDR3 DNA reads TGTGCCAGCAGTTCCGGGGGAGTAGCCTACGAGCAGTACTTC.

This chain connects TRBV9 to TRBJ1-2, with D unresolved. Deletions cut 4 bases from V and 4 bases from J, with 26 bases between. This CDR3 is built from 18 residues. From germline, CDR1 is SGDLS and CDR2 YYNGEE. The CDR3 is CASSSTAFIHTRPYGYTF. In nucleotides, the CDR3 is TGTGCCAGCAGCTCCACGGCTTTTATTCACACCAGGCCCTATGGCTACACCTTC.

This sequence joins TRBV7-9 and TRBJ2-7; D is perhaps TRBD1 (6 bases). This CDR3 region has 15 residues. The ends were cut back, 5 bases at V and 4 bases at J, with 18 bases in the middle. In germline, CDR1 is SEHNR, CDR2 FQNEAQ (reference sequence). Here the CDR3 DNA reads TGTGCCAGCAGCCGGACAGACCCCCAATTTTACGAGCAGTACTTC. It is translated as CASSRTDPQFYEQYF.

The chain has TRBV7-7 and TRBJ2-7, with 7 positions matching TRBD1. Per germline, CDR1 SSHAT and CDR2 FNYEAQ (reference sequence). The CDR3 contains 17 residues. V lost 4 bases and J lost 3; bases outside the gene matches: 15. Here the CDR3 DNA reads TGTGCCAGCAGCTACCAAAGAAAACAGGGGAGAAACTACGAGCAGTACTTC. Protein product: CASSYQRKQGRNYEQYF.

The chain couples TRBV7-8 to TRBJ1-2; weak D call: TRBD1 (5 bases). The CDR3 is 13 amino acids. Trimming cost V 5 bases and J 14 bases, with 21 bases left between them. Looked up from germline, CDR1 is SGHVS and CDR2 is FQNEAQ. The CDR3 sequence: CASSPDSPAMVTF. The DNA of the CDR3 is TGTGCCAGCAGCCCCGACAGTCCCGCAATGGTAACCTTC.

The chain is built from TRBV19 and TRBJ1-2; unclear D gene. The germline V gene encodes CDR1 LNHDA and CDR2 SQIVND (reference sequence). V lost 7 bases to trimming and J lost 2 bases, with 17 bases between them. The CDR3 is 15 residues long. The CDR3 DNA reads as TGTGCCAGTATCCCTCTGAGCGGAGGGAACTATGGCTACACCTTC. Amino acids: CASIPLSGGNYGYTF.

The chain has TRBV5-1 and TRBJ2-1, with 15 positions matching TRBD2. V dropped 4 bases and J dropped 7; count of bases not matched to a gene: 6. The CDR3 is made up of 16 amino acids. Germline CDR1 is SGHRS and CDR2 is YFSETQ. CDR3 in amino acids: CASSLGLAGGENEQFF. CDR3 sequence (DNA): TGCGCCAGCAGCCTGGGACTAGCGGGAGGAGAAAATGAGCAGTTCTTC.

The chain joins TRBV7-2 to TRBJ2-7, with D perhaps TRBD2 (5 bases). This CDR3 is 15 amino acids long. Germline V gene sequence: CDR1 SGHTA, CDR2 FQGNSA. Trimming removed 0 bases at V and 0 bases at J, with 9 bases between. CDR3 nucleotide sequence: TGTGCCAGCAGCTTAGCTCTAGCCAGCTCCTACGAGCAGTACTTC. Protein product: CASSLALASSYEQYF.

This clone was detected once. CDR3 sequence: CASSQDPGLAGGGELFF. Written as DNA, the CDR3 is TGCGCCAGCAGCCAAGATCCGGGACTAGCGGGAGGTGGGGAGCTGTTTTTT. The chain links TRBV4-3 to TRBJ2-2, with TRBD2 identical over 15 bases. CDR1 and CDR2 (germline): LGHNA, YSLEER. The V gene end was trimmed by 0 bases and the J gene end by 8 bases; junction bases not matched to a gene: 4. There are 17 residues in the CDR3.

The chain links TRBV6-1 to TRBJ2-7; weak D call: TRBD1 (6 bases). CDR1 is MNHNS, CDR2 SASEGT, per germline. There are 14 residues in the CDR3. Trimming took 7 bases from V and 2 from J, leaving 15 bases between them. The CDR3: CASTRPGTTYEQYF. CDR3 nucleotide sequence: TGTGCCAGCACCCGTCCCGGGACAACCTACGAGCAGTACTTC.

V usage is TRBV27 and J usage is TRBJ1-5; the match to TRBD1 covers 10 bases. The CDR3 length is 16 residues. V dropped 2 bases and J dropped 3; count of bases not matched to a gene: 4. CDR1 is MNHEY, CDR2 SMNVEV, per germline (reference sequence). In nucleotides, the CDR3 is TGTGCCAGCAGTTTAGCTGGACAGGGGGTCAATCAGCCCCAGCATTTT. It codes for CASSLAGQGVNQPQHF.

The chain has TRBV29-1 and TRBJ2-7, with 8 bases aligning to TRBD1. J lost 5 bases, V lost 6 bases, and 6 bases had no gene match. Germline CDR1 reads SQVTM; CDR2 reads ANQGSEA. CDR3 length: 12 residues. The DNA of the CDR3 is TGCAGCGTAGTACAACAGGGGGACGAGCAGTACTTC. Its protein product is CSVVQQGDEQYF.

The chain couples TRBV4-1 to TRBJ1-5, with D possibly matching TRBD1 (5 bases). V lost 3 bases to trimming and J lost 0 bases, with 15 bases between them. The CDR3 runs 17 residues. Germline lookup yields CDR1 MGHRA and CDR2 YSYEKL. The DNA for the CDR3 is TGCGCCAGCAGCCAGGGAGGCGGGACCTATAGCAATCAGCCCCAGCATTTT. Translated, it gives CASSQGGGTYSNQPQHF.

The chain uses TRBV10-2 and TRBJ2-1; 8 bases map to TRBD2. Germline CDR1 is WSHSY and CDR2 is SAAADI. J gave up 6 bases and V 9 bases, and 13 bases lay outside the gene matches. This CDR3 has 15 residues. The CDR3 DNA sequence: TGCGCCAGTGCTGAGGCCGCGGGAGGTGGCAATGAGCAGTTCTTC. Its translation is CASAEAAGGGNEQFF.

The rearrangement links TRBV18 to TRBJ2-7; weak D call: TRBD1 (6 bases). V was clipped by 6 bases and J by 3 bases, with 12 bases between them. The CDR3 is 13 amino acids. Germline loops: CDR1 KGHSH, CDR2 LQKENI. CDR3 amino acids: CASSTKDSYEQYF. In DNA form, the CDR3 reads TGTGCCAGCTCGACAAAGGACAGCTACGAGCAGTACTTC.

The chain employs TRBV4-1 and TRBJ1-5; maybe TRBD1 (6 bases). In germline, CDR1 is MGHRA, CDR2 YSYEKL. The CDR3 contains 16 residues. Trimming took off 6 bases at V and 1 base at J, with 16 bases between the two ends. CDR3 sequence reads: CASSYRVTDSNQPQHF. The DNA of the CDR3 is TGCGCCAGCAGTTACAGGGTTACCGACAGCAATCAGCCCCAGCATTTT.

The rearrangement joins TRBV6-5 to TRBJ1-5; 7 bases align to TRBD1. From germline, CDR1 is MNHEY and CDR2 SVGAGI. V lost 4 bases, J lost 7 bases, and 4 bases stayed unmatched. The CDR3 spans 13 residues. CDR3 residues: CASSLTGEQPQHF. DNA of the CDR3: TGTGCCAGCAGTTTAACAGGGGAACAGCCCCAGCATTTT.

This rearrangement joins TRBV7-8 to TRBJ1-5; D may be TRBD1 (6 bases). The CDR3 loop spans 15 amino acids. Germline V gene data show CDR1 as SGHVS and CDR2 as FQNEAQ. The germline V and J ends were trimmed by 2 bases and 3 bases, with 11 bases remaining between them. This chain's CDR3 is CASSLNRVNNQPQHF. CDR3 coding DNA: TGTGCCAGCAGCTTAAACAGGGTGAACAATCAGCCCCAGCATTTT.

V usage is TRBV9 and J usage is TRBJ2-2; D is perhaps TRBD1 (6 bases). The CDR3 totals 18 residues. V shed 2 bases and J shed 1 base, with 18 bases lying between them. CDR1 is SGDLS, CDR2 YYNGEE, per germline. CDR3 sequence: CASSVARVPGQNTGELFF. The CDR3 nucleotides read TGTGCCAGCAGCGTTGCCCGAGTGCCGGGACAGAACACCGGGGAGCTGTTTTTT.

The gene calls are TRBV7-8 and TRBJ1-5; the match to TRBD1 covers 8 bases. The CDR3 loop spans 15 amino acids. Germline CDR1 SGHVS, CDR2 FQNEAQ. V trimming: 5 bases; J trimming: 5 bases; junction bases outside the gene matches: 8. As DNA, the CDR3 is TGTGCCAGCAGCACTGACAGGGGAGGATATCAGCCCCAGCATTTT. The encoded protein is CASSTDRGGYQPQHF.

The rearrangement links TRBV4-3 to TRBJ2-7, with 10 bases fitting TRBD2. Germline V CDR1 and CDR2: LGHNA, YSLEER. This CDR3 spans 16 amino acids. V was pared by 0 bases and J by 6 bases, with 8 bases of the junction left unmatched. This CDR3 reads CASSQDPASGSSEQYF. In DNA form, the CDR3 reads TGCGCCAGCAGCCAAGACCCCGCTAGCGGGAGCTCCGAGCAGTACTTC.

The chain couples TRBV19 to TRBJ1-1; D possibly corresponds to TRBD1 (5 bases). The CDR3 runs to 12 residues. The V and J ends lost 1 base and 11 bases respectively, with 11 bases between them. Germline V gene data show CDR1 as LNHDA and CDR2 as SQIVND (reference sequence). CDR3 DNA: TGTGCCAGTAGTATAGGGGCGGGGCTGGCTTTCTTT. It translates to CASSIGAGLAFF.

This chain links TRBV19 with TRBJ1-1, with D perhaps TRBD1 (5 bases). Germline V gene data show CDR1 as LNHDA and CDR2 as SQIVND (reference sequence). The CDR3 is made up of 15 amino acids. Trimming removed 2 bases at V and 0 bases at J, with 10 bases between. CDR3 residues: CASSITGLVNTEAFF. In DNA, the CDR3 is TGTGCCAGTAGTATAACAGGTCTCGTGAACACTGAAGCTTTCTTT.

The chain carries TRBV6-1 and TRBJ2-5; maybe TRBD1 (6 bases). Germline V gives CDR1 MNHNS, CDR2 SASEGT. The CDR3 totals 18 residues. The V end lost 1 base, the J end lost 5 bases, and 23 bases lay between the germline ends. CDR3 sequence reads: CASSEEVPRAGARETQYF. CDR3 bases: TGTGCCAGCAGTGAAGAAGTGCCCCGTGCAGGGGCCAGGGAGACCCAGTACTTC.

V and J are TRBV18 and TRBJ1-4; D gene unclear. V lost 2 bases to trimming and J lost 3 bases, with 13 bases between them. The germline V gene encodes CDR1 KGHSH and CDR2 LQKENI. This CDR3 spans 16 amino acids. The CDR3 here is CASSPSTGGSNEKLFF. In nucleotides, the CDR3 is TGTGCCAGCTCACCATCGACGGGAGGCTCTAATGAAAAACTGTTTTTT. Filled out from reference TRBV18 and TRBJ1-4, the complete variable domain reads NAGVMQNPRHLVRRRGQEARLRCSPMKGHSHVYWYRQLPEEGLKFMVYLQKENIIDESGMPKERFSAEFPKEGPSILRIQQVVRGDSAAYFCASSPSTGGSNEKLFFGSGTQLSVL.

CDR3 in amino acids: CASSTASPTYSNQPQHF. CDR3 coding DNA: TGTGCCAGTAGTACAGCTAGCCCGACGTATAGCAATCAGCCCCAGCATTTT. V is TRBV19 and J is TRBJ1-5, with D unclear. Trimming took off 4 bases at V and 0 bases at J, with 16 bases between the two ends. The CDR3 runs to 17 residues. Germline-derived CDR1 and CDR2 are LNHDA and SQIVND (reference sequence).